This T cell receptor beta chain was sequenced in a study of T-cell memory formation after mild COVID-19. Study details: The TCR clusters were mostly specific to one donor. Study-wide results and limits: CD4+ contracting clones were found mainly in CM and EM, and CD8+ ones in EMRA.

One entry per CDR3 protein results from TCRdb running MiXCR on the 5' RACE reads. The table has roughly 29,000 distinct CDR3 sequences, 9% to 15% seen once. The sample holds many counts of this clonotype. Its antigen is as yet unknown. V was clipped by 3 bases and J by 7 bases, with 9 bases between them. The CDR3 is 13 residues long. Germline values: CDR1 MNHEY, CDR2 SMNVEV (reference sequence). Specimen: PBMCs or a T cell subset sorted from them (not recorded which). V gene TRBV27 combines with J gene TRBJ2-2; weak D call: TRBD1 (6 bases). This clonotype originated in an adult woman who had mild COVID-19 (a few samples of this study predate the infection). Cell type and time point are not known. For the CDR3, the DNA is TGTGCCAGCAGTTTTACAGGGAACGGGGAGCTGTTTTTT. This encodes CASSFTGNGELFF.